The rows below give T cell receptor beta chains drawn from one sample of a study of control samples from healthy donors and cancer patients. Clones were read by immunoSEQ multiplex PCR, and TCRdb kept only the in-frame ones, dropping some. Among over 100,000 clones listed, around nine tenths were seen once. Specimen: blood. The receptors originated from a man between 18 and 29 years old in good health. Each CDR3 is given with its conserved first and last residue. D genes are given only for firm matches. Clone size is given for some rows only: seen once, a few or many times, or a class if the clone is expanded.

V gene	D gene	J gene	clone size	CDR3 protein	CDR3 DNA
TRBV7-9	-	TRBJ2-7	-	CASSLARRGGYEQYF	TGTGCCAGCAGCTTAGCGAGGAGGGGGGGATACGAGCAGTACTTC
TRBV11-2	-	TRBJ2-1	-	CASSFSPSGENEQFF	TGTGCCAGCAGCTTTTCCCCATCAGGGGAGAATGAGCAGTTCTTC
TRBV5-1	-	TRBJ1-4	-	CASRVGGANEKLFF	TGCGCCAGCAGAGTAGGAGGCGCGAATGAAAAACTGTTTTTT
TRBV20-1	TRBD1	TRBJ1-1	-	CSASSKTRTETGGAFF	TGCAGTGCTAGTAGTAAAACCCGGACGGAAACAGGGGGAGCTTTCTTT
TRBV2	-	TRBJ2-3	-	CASSVGTDTQYF	TGTGCCAGCAGTGTCGGCACAGATACGCAGTATTTT
TRBV27	-	TRBJ2-3	-	CASSPDSTDTQYF	TGTGCCAGCAGTCCAGACAGCACAGATACGCAGTATTTT
TRBV10-3	-	TRBJ2-3	-	CATSPTGSSTDTQYF	TGTGCCACCTCCCCGACAGGCTCGAGCACAGATACGCAGTATTTT
TRBV5-1	-	TRBJ1-1	-	CASSLVDMNTEAFF	TGCGCCAGCAGCTTGGTTGACATGAACACTGAAGCTTTCTTT
TRBV5-1	-	TRBJ1-2	-	CASSPETATIYGYTF	TGCGCCAGCAGCCCGGAGACCGCGACAATCTATGGCTACACCTTC
TRBV5-1	-	TRBJ2-7	-	CASSPAPLYEQYF	TGCGCCAGCTCCCCGGCACCTCTCTACGAGCAGTACTTC
TRBV27	TRBD1	TRBJ1-5	-	CARGRGRREPQHF	TGTGCCAGGGGCAGGGGGAGAAGGGAGCCCCAGCATTTT
TRBV30	-	TRBJ1-6	-	CAWRSGFIAPLHF	TGTGCCTGGAGATCAGGGTTTATTGCACCCCTCCACTTT
TRBV9	TRBD2	TRBJ2-3	-	CASSGLAGGVTDTQYF	TGTGCCAGCAGCGGACTAGCGGGGGGAGTCACAGATACGCAGTATTTT
TRBV7-9	-	TRBJ1-5	-	CASSLLSNQPQHF	TGTGCCAGCAGCTTACTTAGCAATCAGCCCCAGCATTTT
TRBV6-4	TRBD2	TRBJ2-1	-	CASSSTSGDYNEQFF	TGTGCCAGCAGTTCCACTAGCGGGGATTACAATGAGCAGTTCTTC
TRBV11-2	-	TRBJ1-5	-	CASSLGGLSYQPQHF	TGTGCCAGCAGCTTAGGGGGTCTCAGCTATCAGCCCCAGCATTTT
TRBV12-5	-	TRBJ1-2	once	CASGLVQGAPVGYGYTF	TGTGCTAGTGGTTTGGTACAAGGGGCCCCCGTAGGCTATGGCTACACCTTC
TRBV10-2	-	TRBJ1-2	-	CASRDPVARRYGYTF	TGCGCCAGCAGGGACCCTGTGGCCCGAAGGTATGGCTACACCTTC
TRBV5-6	-	TRBJ1-2	-	CASSLVGYGYTF	TGTGCCAGCAGCTTGGTGGGGTATGGCTACACCTTC
TRBV6-5	-	TRBJ1-4	-	CASRTQNRVEKLFF	TGTGCCAGCAGGACCCAAAACAGGGTTGAAAAACTGTTTTTT
TRBV5-1	TRBD1	TRBJ1-2	-	CASSWDSPYGYTF	TGCGCCAGCAGCTGGGACAGCCCTTATGGCTACACCTTC
TRBV3-1/TRBV3-2	TRBD1	TRBJ1-1	-	CASSHQGGTPEAFF	TGTGCCAGCAGCCATCAGGGGGGCACCCCTGAAGCTTTCTTT
TRBV27	TRBD1	TRBJ1-6	-	CASSPFGQGNSPLHF	TGTGCCAGCAGTCCGTTCGGACAGGGGAATTCACCCCTCCACTTT
TRBV5-5	-	TRBJ1-1	-	CASSLRENEAFF	TGTGCCAGCAGCTTAAGGGAAAATGAAGCTTTCTTT
TRBV6-5	TRBD1	TRBJ2-7	-	CASSYATGGSYEQYF	TGTGCCAGCAGTTACGCGACAGGGGGCTCCTACGAGCAGTACTTC
TRBV7-9	-	TRBJ2-2	once	CASSLLRDISSGELFF	TGTGCCAGCAGTTTACTCCGGGACATATCCTCCGGGGAGCTGTTTTTT
TRBV9	-	TRBJ2-1	-	CASSVARGGAEQFF	TGTGCCAGCAGCGTAGCCCGTGGGGGTGCTGAGCAGTTCTTC
TRBV30	-	TRBJ2-5	once	CAWTERDIGETQYF	TGTGCCTGGACCGAAAGGGACATCGGAGAGACCCAGTACTTC
TRBV4-2	-	TRBJ2-2	few	CASSPRSAVGELFF	TGTGCCAGCAGCCCCCGTTCGGCTGTCGGGGAGCTGTTTTTT
TRBV5-1	-	TRBJ2-5	-	CASSLGGAETQYF	TGCGCCAGCAGCTTGGGAGGCGCGGAGACCCAGTACTTC
TRBV6-5	-	TRBJ2-7	-	CASSKIRDKDYEQYF	TGTGCCAGCAGTAAAATCCGGGACAAGGATTACGAGCAGTACTTC
TRBV19	-	TRBJ1-5	-	CASTSTGPTNQPQHF	TGTGCCAGCACTAGTACAGGGCCCACCAATCAGCCCCAGCATTTT
TRBV2	-	TRBJ2-7	-	CASSDRAYEQYF	TGTGCCAGCAGTGACAGGGCCTACGAGCAGTACTTC
TRBV9	-	TRBJ1-1	-	CASSVGGGGRNTEAFF	TGTGCCAGCAGCGTAGGGGGAGGGGGAAGAAACACTGAAGCTTTCTTT
TRBV28	-	TRBJ1-2	-	CASSGPTHWGGYTF	TGTGCCAGCAGTGGCCCAACACATTGGGGTGGCTACACCTTC
TRBV9	TRBD1	TRBJ1-6	-	CASSFGTGYSPLHF	TGTGCCAGCAGCTTCGGGACAGGGTATTCACCCCTCCACTTT
TRBV5-4	TRBD1	TRBJ2-7	-	CASSPDIGQGYEQYF	TGTGCCAGCAGCCCCGACATTGGACAGGGCTACGAGCAGTACTTC
TRBV10-3	-	TRBJ1-6	-	CATRGGIEGSPLHF	TGTGCCACCAGAGGGGGTATAGAGGGTTCACCCCTCCACTTT
TRBV20-1	TRBD1	TRBJ2-7	-	CSASGQGAYEQYF	TGCAGTGCTAGTGGGCAGGGGGCCTACGAGCAGTACTTC
TRBV3-1/TRBV3-2	TRBD1	TRBJ1-2	-	CASSQSDRVNYGYTF	TGTGCCAGCAGCCAATCCGACAGGGTAAACTATGGCTACACCTTC
TRBV6-1	-	TRBJ1-6	-	CASSEATESPLHF	TGTGCCAGCAGTGAAGCGACGGAATCACCCCTCCACTTT
TRBV7-2	TRBD2	TRBJ2-7	-	CASSLHSGGSYEQYF	TGTGCCAGCAGCCTGCATTCGGGGGGGTCCTACGAGCAGTACTTC
TRBV6-2/TRBV6-3	-	TRBJ1-5	-	CASSYVGGGRQPQHF	TGTGCCAGCAGTTACGTGGGAGGGGGACGGCAGCCCCAGCATTTT